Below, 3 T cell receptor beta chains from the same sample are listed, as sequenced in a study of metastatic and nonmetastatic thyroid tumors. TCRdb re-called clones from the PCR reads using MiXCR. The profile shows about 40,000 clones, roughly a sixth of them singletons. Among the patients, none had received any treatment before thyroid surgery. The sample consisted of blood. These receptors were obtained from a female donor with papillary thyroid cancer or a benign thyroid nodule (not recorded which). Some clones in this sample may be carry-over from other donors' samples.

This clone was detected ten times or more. This CDR3 is CATAGTLNYNEQFF. Written as DNA, the CDR3 is TGTGCCACCGCGGGGACCCTAAATTACAATGAGCAGTTCTTC. The chain is built from TRBV24-1 and TRBJ2-1, with D perhaps TRBD2 (6 bases). Trimming removed 9 bases at V and 4 bases at J, with 15 bases between. Germline lookup yields CDR1 KGHDR and CDR2 SFDVKD. This CDR3 is 14 amino acids long.

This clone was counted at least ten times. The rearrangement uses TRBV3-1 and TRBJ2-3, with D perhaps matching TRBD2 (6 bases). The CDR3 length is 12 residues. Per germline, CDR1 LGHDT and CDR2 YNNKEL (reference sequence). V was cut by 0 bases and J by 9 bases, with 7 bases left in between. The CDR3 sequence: CASSQDRETQYF. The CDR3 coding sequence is TGTGCCAGCAGCCAAGATCGGGAGACGCAGTATTTT.

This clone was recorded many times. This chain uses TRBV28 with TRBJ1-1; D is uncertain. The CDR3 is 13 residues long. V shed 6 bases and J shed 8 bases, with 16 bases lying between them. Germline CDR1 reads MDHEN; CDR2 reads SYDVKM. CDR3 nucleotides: TGTGCCAGCAGCCCCCCCGGACGGGAAGAAGCTTTCTTT. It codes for CASSPPGREEAFF.